Following are 17 T cell receptor beta chains from one sample sequenced in a study of shared clonotypes between healthy human individuals. Generated by immunoSEQ multiplex PCR, the TCRdb table keeps only in-frame clones and is missing some. The data contain 2 million to 2.5 million clones, 90% to 96% of them seen just once; the ten biggest clones take up around 0.13%. Specimen: naive CD4+ T cells sorted from blood. Noted subset: CD45RA+ positively selected. The receptors shown here come from a man aged 18 to 35 in good health.

The chain uses TRBV7-9 and TRBJ2-3; TRBD1 agrees at 7 bases. The germline CDR1 and CDR2 sequences are SEHNR and FQNEAQ (reference sequence). Trimming cost V 5 bases and J 0 bases; bases outside gene matches: 8. This CDR3 comprises 16 residues. This chain's CDR3 is CASSVGTAASTDTQYF. The CDR3 nucleotides read TGTGCCAGCAGCGTGGGGACAGCAGCTAGCACAGATACGCAGTATTTT.

This chain links TRBV28 with TRBJ1-2; D is possibly TRBD1 (5 bases). CDR3 length: 13 residues. Trimming took off 10 bases at V and 4 bases at J, with 16 bases between the two ends. Germline V gives CDR1 MDHEN, CDR2 SYDVKM. CDR3 in DNA: TGTGCCACCCACGCGGGGCGGGTCTATGGCTACACCTTC. This gives the protein CATHAGRVYGYTF.

V is TRBV29-1 and J is TRBJ2-1; unclear D gene. Trimming took 6 bases from V and 12 from J, leaving 18 bases between them. CDR1 SQVTM and CDR2 ANQGSEA come from the germline V gene. The CDR3 contains 12 residues. Written as DNA, the CDR3 is TGCAGCGTAGCAGACACCGTTCCTGGGCAGTTCTTC. It translates to CSVADTVPGQFF.

J is TRBJ2-7 and V is TRBV1. TRBV1 is deemed a pseudogene. The CDR3 has 13 residues. CDR3: CTSSRYKAHEQYF. CDR3 DNA: TGCACCAGCAGCCGATACAAGGCCCACGAGCAGTACTTC.

V is TRBV7-8 and J is TRBJ2-7, with TRBD1 as a possible D gene (5 bases). Germline V CDR1 and CDR2: SGHVS, FQNEAQ. With 5 bases removed from V and 0 bases from J, the gap between germline ends came to 11 bases. The CDR3 is 14 residues long. The CDR3 sequence is CASSPQVSSYEQYF. In DNA, the CDR3 is TGTGCCAGCAGCCCACAGGTGAGCTCCTACGAGCAGTACTTC.

Concerning this clone: Other DNA sequences in this specimen translate into the identical CDR3. The chain carries TRBV30 and TRBJ1-6; D is possibly TRBD1 (6 bases). Germline V gene lookup returns CDR1 GTSNPN and CDR2 SVGIG (reference sequence). The CDR3 loop spans 13 amino acids. V lost 5 bases, J lost 6 bases, and 11 bases lay in between. CDR3 DNA sequence: TGTGCCTGGGCAGGACAGACTAATTCACCCCTCCACTTT. This translates into CAWAGQTNSPLHF. The whole variable domain, remainder taken from reference TRBV30 and TRBJ1-6, is SQTIHQWPATLVQPVGSPLSLECTVEGTSNPNLYWYRQAAGRGLQLLFYSVGIGQISSEVPQNLSASRPQDRQFILSSKKLLLSDSGFYLCAWAGQTNSPLHFGNGTRLTVT.

The rearrangement uses TRBV25-1 and TRBJ2-1; D ambiguous. The CDR3 spans 14 residues. Germline V gives CDR1 MGHDK, CDR2 SYGVNS. Trimming removed 0 bases at V and 5 bases at J, with 8 bases between. CDR3 DNA sequence: TGTGCCAGCAGTGAATATCCCAAACACAATGAGCAGTTCTTC. This gives the protein CASSEYPKHNEQFF.

The J gene is TRBJ1-5, the V gene TRBV4-1; maybe TRBD1 (5 bases). V lost 0 bases to trimming and J lost 3 bases, with 15 bases between them. The V gene's germline CDR1 is MGHRA and CDR2 YSYEKL. The CDR3 loop spans 17 amino acids. CDR3 loop: CASSQDLEGSNNQPQHF. DNA for the CDR3: TGCGCCAGCAGCCAAGATTTGGAGGGGTCGAACAATCAGCCCCAGCATTTT.

As for this clone: Other DNA sequences within the sample encode an identical CDR3. V is TRBV4-2 and J is TRBJ1-6, with 7 bases lining up with TRBD1. Trimming cost V 4 bases and J 6 bases; bases outside gene matches: 3. Looked up from germline, CDR1 is LGHNA and CDR2 is YNFKEQ. The CDR3 extends over 14 amino acids. CDR3 DNA sequence: TGTGCCAGCAGCCTAGACAGGGTTAATTCACCCCTCCACTTT. This translates into CASSLDRVNSPLHF.

The J gene is TRBJ1-2, the V gene TRBV13; 7 bases map to TRBD1. Per the germline V gene, CDR1 is PRHDT and CDR2 is FYEKMQ (reference sequence). The trim removed 2 bases at V and 4 bases at J, leaving 4 bases unmatched. CDR3 length equals 14 residues. The CDR3 nucleotides read TGTGCCAGCAGCTTATCCAGACAGGGCTATGGCTACACCTTC. Its protein product is CASSLSRQGYGYTF.

The rearrangement links TRBV2 to TRBJ1-2, with 8 bases identical to TRBD1. The CDR3 runs 15 residues. In germline, CDR1 is SNHLY, CDR2 FYNNEI. V lost 3 bases to trimming and J lost 5 bases; unmatched junction nucleotides: 8. The CDR3 loop reads CASSDKATGVYGYTF. The CDR3 nucleotides read TGTGCCAGCAGTGATAAAGCGACAGGGGTATATGGCTACACCTTC.

V gene TRBV19 combines with J gene TRBJ1-5, with TRBD1 identical over 9 bases. Trimming cost V 3 bases and J 2 bases; bases outside gene matches: 8. The CDR3 consists of 17 residues. CDR1 LNHDA and CDR2 SQIVND come from the germline V gene (reference sequence). The CDR3 spells CASSIGTGMKRNQPQHF. In DNA, the CDR3 is TGTGCCAGTAGTATCGGGACAGGGATGAAACGCAATCAGCCCCAGCATTTT.

The chain combines TRBV11-2 with TRBJ1-1; TRBD1 matches at 7 bases. This CDR3 has 13 amino acids. V was clipped by 2 bases and J by 5 bases; unmatched bases: 2. Germline V gene sequence: CDR1 SGHAT, CDR2 FQNNGV. The chain's CDR3 is CASSLPTGTEAFF. In nucleotides, the CDR3 is TGTGCCAGCAGCTTACCGACAGGGACTGAAGCTTTCTTT.

To note about this clone: In the same sample, other DNA sequences code for this CDR3. CDR3: CASSSGQGRETQYF. CDR3 sequence (DNA): TGTGCCAGCAGTTCGGGCCAAGGGAGAGAGACCCAGTACTTC. This chain joins TRBV28 and TRBJ2-5, with D maybe TRBD2 (5 bases). The V and J ends lost 4 bases and 4 bases respectively, with 13 bases between them. Germline loops: CDR1 MDHEN, CDR2 SYDVKM. The CDR3 is 14 residues long. The full variable domain, completed using reference TRBV28 and TRBJ2-5, is DVKVTQSSRYLVKRTGEKVFLECVQDMDHENMFWYRQDPGLGLRLIYFSYDVKMKEKGDIPEGYSVSREKKERFSLILESASTNQTSMYLCASSSGQGRETQYFGPGTRLLVL.

The chain is built from TRBV6-4 and TRBJ2-1; the match to TRBD1 covers 7 bases. CDR1 is MRHNA, CDR2 SNTAGT, per germline. Trimming at V came to 5 bases and at J to 10 bases, leaving 14 bases not matched to a gene. CDR3 length: 15 amino acids. This CDR3 reads CASSPFDRVDNEQFF. In DNA form, the CDR3 reads TGTGCCAGCAGTCCCTTTGACAGGGTGGATAACGAGCAGTTCTTC.

J is TRBJ2-5 and V is TRBV28; TRBD2 matches at 9 bases. The CDR3 is 16 amino acids. Germline assignment: CDR1 MDHEN and CDR2 SYDVKM. The junction had 6 bases not matched to a gene; V was cut back by 4 bases and J by 0 bases. CDR3 residues: CASSSPSGAYQETQYF. In DNA, the CDR3 is TGTGCCAGCAGTTCTCCTAGCGGGGCCTACCAAGAGACCCAGTACTTC. Filled out from reference TRBV28 and TRBJ2-5, the complete variable domain reads DVKVTQSSRYLVKRTGEKVFLECVQDMDHENMFWYRQDPGLGLRLIYFSYDVKMKEKGDIPEGYSVSREKKERFSLILESASTNQTSMYLCASSSPSGAYQETQYFGPGTRLLVL.

The rearrangement joins TRBV7-9 to TRBJ2-3, with 9 positions matching TRBD2. V was clipped by 7 bases and J by 5 bases; unmatched bases: 13. CDR1 SEHNR and CDR2 FQNEAQ come from the germline V gene (reference sequence). The CDR3 extends over 16 amino acids. The CDR3 DNA sequence: TGTGCCAGCATCCAGGCCGCGGGAGGGCTTGGAGATACGCAGTATTTT. Its protein product is CASIQAAGGLGDTQYF.